This passage covers 5 T cell receptor beta chains from one sample sequenced in a study of identical twins. MiXCR, run by TCRdb on the 5' RACE reads, gives a single entry per CDR3 protein. This repertoire shows hundreds of thousands of distinct CDR3 sequences, 6.1% found once; its top ten account for approximately 2%. The sample consisted of naive T cells sorted from blood. Receptor source: a man aged 18 to 30 in good health.

This clonotype was detected ten times or more. The rearrangement joins TRBV5-1 to TRBJ2-2; tentative D call: TRBD1 (5 bases). Germline CDR1 is SGHRS and CDR2 is YFSETQ. V lost 4 bases and J lost 6, with 10 bases in between. The length of the CDR3 is 13 residues. The CDR3 sequence is CASSQRTSGELFF. The CDR3 DNA reads as TGCGCCAGCAGCCAAAGGACATCCGGGGAGCTGTTTTTT.

The chain couples TRBV20-1 to TRBJ1-2; 8 nucleotides agree with TRBD1. Per germline, CDR1 DFQATT and CDR2 SNEGSKA (reference sequence). Unmatched junction bases numbered 8, after V lost 3 bases and J lost 8 bases. The CDR3 has 13 amino acids. CDR3 loop: CSASSQGAGGYTF. For the CDR3, the DNA is TGCAGTGCTAGTTCCCAGGGGGCTGGGGGCTACACCTTC.

This clonotype was detected ten times or more. The chain uses TRBV29-1 and TRBJ2-1; D call uncertain. Trimming left V 7 bases short and J 5 bases short, with 6 bases between. This CDR3 comprises 10 residues. Germline values: CDR1 SQVTM, CDR2 ANQGSEA. The CDR3, as DNA: TGCAGCGCCGACAACAATGAGCAGTTCTTC. Protein sequence: CSADNNEQFF.

This clonotype was seen a few times. V and J are TRBV30 and TRBJ1-5; D remains ambiguous. Trimming stripped 0 bases from V and 2 bases from J, with 11 bases between. CDR1 and CDR2 from the germline V gene are GTSNPN and SVGIG (reference sequence). This CDR3 comprises 15 residues. As DNA, the CDR3 is TGTGCCTGGAGTGTACGAATGTCGGGCAATCAGCCCCAGCATTTT. This translates into CAWSVRMSGNQPQHF.

This clonotype was detected many times. This chain connects TRBV7-9 to TRBJ1-4, with 8 bases aligning to TRBD1. The germline gives CDR1 SEHNR, CDR2 FQNEAQ (reference sequence). J was trimmed by 6 bases and V by 0 bases; bases with no gene match: 9. The CDR3 is 17 residues long. The CDR3 nucleotides read TGTGCCAGCAGCTTAGCTGAAGGACAGGGAAGAGATGAAAAACTGTTTTTT. Translated, it gives CASSLAEGQGRDEKLFF.